This TCR beta chain derives from a study of control samples from healthy donors and cancer patients. Libraries were prepared by immunoSEQ multiplex PCR; TCRdb keeps only in-frame clonotypes and omits some of them. The table lists approximately 92,000 clones, more than 80% of them singletons. This clone was seen a handful of times. This CDR3 has 15 residues. With 0 bases removed from V and 4 bases from J, the gap between germline ends came to 13 bases. Germline V gene data show CDR1 as SGHDT and CDR2 as YYEEEE. The gene calls are TRBV5-6 and TRBJ1-2; unclear D gene. The sequenced material came from blood. The receptor was isolated from a woman in her twenties or thirties in good health. CDR3 nucleotides: TGTGCCAGCAGCTTGGAGTCCCTACCGGGCTATGGCTACACCTTC. Translation gives CASSLESLPGYGYTF.